This record concerns one TCR beta chain sequence. Generated by immunoSEQ multiplex PCR, the TCRdb table keeps only in-frame clones and is missing some. The sample includes several thousand clones, more than 75% seen only once; the top ten take under 3.5%. Germline CDR1 is KGHSH and CDR2 is LQKENI. The CDR3 spans 13 residues. The V and J ends lost 3 bases and 6 bases, in that order; junction bases with no gene match: 3. This sample was included in a study of immune evolution from preneoplasia to lung adenocarcinoma. The overall study: HLA loss of heterozygosity: 6% to 7.5% AIS, roughly 15% MIA, over 25% ADC, none AAH.

The TCR originated in a person aged 70 to 80 with lung adenocarcinoma. The chain has TRBV18 and TRBJ2-7; 9 bases map to TRBD1. Sequenced sample: FFPE minimally invasive lung adenocarcinoma tissue. Here the CDR3 reads CASSPGQGTEQYF. In DNA, the CDR3 is TGTGCCAGCTCACCGGGACAGGGCACCGAGCAGTACTTC.